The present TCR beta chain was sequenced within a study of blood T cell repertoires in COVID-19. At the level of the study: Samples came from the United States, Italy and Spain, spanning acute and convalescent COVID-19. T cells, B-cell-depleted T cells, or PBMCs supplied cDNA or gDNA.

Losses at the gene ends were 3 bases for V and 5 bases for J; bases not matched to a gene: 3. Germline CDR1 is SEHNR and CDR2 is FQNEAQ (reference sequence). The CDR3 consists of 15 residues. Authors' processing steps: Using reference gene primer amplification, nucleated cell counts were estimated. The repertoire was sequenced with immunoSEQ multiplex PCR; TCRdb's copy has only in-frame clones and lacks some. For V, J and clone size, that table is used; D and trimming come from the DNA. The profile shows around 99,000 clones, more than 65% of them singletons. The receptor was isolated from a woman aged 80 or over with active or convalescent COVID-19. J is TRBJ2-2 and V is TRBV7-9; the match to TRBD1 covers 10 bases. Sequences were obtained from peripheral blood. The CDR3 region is CASSFAGQGTGELFF. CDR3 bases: TGTGCCAGCAGCTTCGCGGGACAGGGGACCGGGGAGCTGTTTTTT.